The 9 T cell receptor beta chains given below trace back to one sample, sequenced in a study of cytomegalovirus exposure and HLA in healthy donors (dated by TCRdb to the late 2010s). The library was produced with the immunoSEQ multiplex PCR assay. A mixture of 60 forward primers for TCR Vbeta segments and 13 reverse primers for TCR Jbeta segments was used in the multiplex PCR. Not all clones reach the TCRdb copy of this immuneACCESS table, which keeps in-frame sequences only. Checked studies attribute under half of the gap to unresolved V genes and leave the rest unexplained. This sample lists around 91,000 clones; around 80% were detected once. The leading ten clones occupy 2.5% of the sample. Sequences were obtained from PBMCs. These receptors were obtained from a male donor in good health and CMV-seropositive.

This clone appeared once. The rearrangement links TRBV5-1 to TRBJ2-2; no definite D call. This CDR3 spans 14 amino acids. The V gene lost 4 bases and the J gene lost 3 bases, with 10 bases spanning the gap. CDR1 is SGHRS and CDR2 is YFSETQ in the germline V gene. CDR3 nucleotides: TGCGCCAGCAGCGCCACGGAGTACACCGGGGAGCTGTTTTTT. As protein: CASSATEYTGELFF.

The gene calls are TRBV6-7 and TRBJ2-3; 8 positions match TRBD2. TRBV6-7 belongs to the ORF category, with a function that is uncertain. With 6 bases clipped from V and 1 base from J, the junction kept 6 bases outside the gene matches. The CDR3 is made up of 15 amino acids. The CDR3 region is CASRSSGLRTDTQYF. CDR3 nucleotides: TGTGCCAGCAGATCTAGCGGGCTGCGCACAGATACGCAGTATTTT.

V and J are TRBV9 and TRBJ1-1, with D maybe TRBD1 (5 bases). Germline loops: CDR1 SGDLS, CDR2 YYNGEE. CDR3 size: 16 residues. Trimming removed 4 bases at V and 4 bases at J, with 20 bases between. Here the CDR3 DNA reads TGTGCCAGCAGCCCTGGGGCCTCGACCCGAGTCACTGAAGCTTTCTTT. Protein product: CASSPGASTRVTEAFF.

This clone was counted only a few times. The J gene is TRBJ2-1, the V gene TRBV4-1; 9 nucleotides align to TRBD2. Germline V gene data show CDR1 as MGHRA and CDR2 as YSYEKL. The junction had 4 bases not matched to a gene; V was cut back by 0 bases and J by 1 base. This CDR3 region has 17 residues. For the CDR3, the DNA is TGCGCCAGCAGCCAAGATAGGACTAGCGCTTCCTACAATGAGCAGTTCTTC. It specifies CASSQDRTSASYNEQFF.

This chain links TRBV15 with TRBJ1-1; 7 bases are a match to TRBD1. This CDR3 spans 17 amino acids. J lost 0 bases, V lost 2 bases, and 9 bases had no gene match. CDR1 is LNHNV, CDR2 YYDKDF, per germline (reference sequence). CDR3 loop: CATSRLGQVSLNTEAFF. CDR3 in DNA: TGTGCCACCAGCAGATTAGGACAGGTTTCTTTGAACACTGAAGCTTTCTTT.

This clone was seen a few times. This sequence joins TRBV27 and TRBJ2-7; D is perhaps TRBD2 (6 bases). The V gene's germline CDR1 is MNHEY and CDR2 SMNVEV (reference sequence). The V gene lost 4 bases and the J gene lost 2 bases, with 15 bases spanning the gap. The CDR3 length is 15 residues. The CDR3 coding sequence is TGTGCCAGCAGTTCCTACCTTAGCGGAACCTACGAGCAGTACTTC. Protein: CASSSYLSGTYEQYF.

V usage is TRBV11-3 and J usage is TRBJ2-7; D is perhaps TRBD1 (5 bases). V lost 1 base and J 6 bases, leaving 10 bases between the germline ends. The CDR3 extends over 13 amino acids. The germline V gene has CDR1 SGHNT and CDR2 YENEEA. The CDR3 DNA reads as TGTGCCAGCAGCTTAGCTGTGGGGCTCGAGCAGTACTTC. Amino acid sequence: CASSLAVGLEQYF.

The chain links TRBV9 to TRBJ2-7; 9 bases are shared with TRBD2. The CDR3 has 15 amino acids. J lost 6 bases, V lost 2 bases, and 9 bases had no gene match. Germline V gene sequence: CDR1 SGDLS, CDR2 YYNGEE. The CDR3 loop reads CASSVKAGGDLEQYF. CDR3 in DNA: TGTGCCAGCAGCGTTAAAGCGGGAGGAGACCTCGAGCAGTACTTC.

This chain connects TRBV18 to TRBJ2-6; TRBD1 matches at 8 bases. V lost 2 bases to trimming and J lost 0 bases; unmatched junction nucleotides: 9. Germline lookup yields CDR1 KGHSH and CDR2 LQKENI. This CDR3 is built from 19 residues. The CDR3 loop reads CASSPIRAGGSSGANVLTF. Here the CDR3 DNA reads TGTGCCAGCTCACCAATTCGGGCAGGGGGCAGCTCTGGGGCCAACGTCCTGACTTTC.